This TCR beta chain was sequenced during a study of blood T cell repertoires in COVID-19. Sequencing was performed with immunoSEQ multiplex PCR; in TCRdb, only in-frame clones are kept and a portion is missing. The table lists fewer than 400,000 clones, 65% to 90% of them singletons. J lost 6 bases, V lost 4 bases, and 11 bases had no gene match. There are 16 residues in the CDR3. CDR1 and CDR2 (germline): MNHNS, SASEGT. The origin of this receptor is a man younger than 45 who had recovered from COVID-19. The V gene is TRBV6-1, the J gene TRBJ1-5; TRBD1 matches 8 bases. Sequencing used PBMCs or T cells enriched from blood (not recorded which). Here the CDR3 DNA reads TGTGCCAGCAGTGCAGGGCAGGGGGCCGGATCTCAGCCCCAGCATTTT. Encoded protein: CASSAGQGAGSQPQHF.